The sequence of this T cell receptor (beta chain) was determined in a study of T cells in Graves' hyperthyroidism and ophthalmopathy. For the study at large: Peripheral blood collection took place at initial diagnosis, before any treatment. Broader study findings: Patients with ophthalmopathy were separated from those with stable hyperthyroidism by a 13 V-J model. Blood also held most thyroid clonotypes expanded beyond 0.001.

Clinicians diagnosed patients from clinical symptoms, serum thyroxine and TRAb, thyroid ultrasound and orbital computed tomography. For this clonotype: What it binds is not known. At one boundary the junction diverges from the germline segment, which might be a read error.

The TCR beta CDR3 regions underwent amplification using RNA transcripts as the source. The HTBI primer set served for first-round RT-PCR of the TCR CDR3. TCRdb itself ran the multiplex PCR reads through MiXCR, one entry per CDR3 protein. Of about 500,000 distinct CDR3 sequences detected, around 16% appear once; the ten largest clones hold about 29%. The receptor comes from a woman in her twenties or thirties with Graves' ophthalmopathy. Sequencing was performed on blood.

The CDR3 DNA reads as TGTGCCAGCAGCCCTTACCACAACGAGCAGTTCTTC. It is translated as CASSPYHNEQFF. The chain links TRBV5-6 to TRBJ2-1; unclear D gene. CDR1 and CDR2 from the germline V gene are SGHDT and YYEEEE. This CDR3 has 12 amino acids.